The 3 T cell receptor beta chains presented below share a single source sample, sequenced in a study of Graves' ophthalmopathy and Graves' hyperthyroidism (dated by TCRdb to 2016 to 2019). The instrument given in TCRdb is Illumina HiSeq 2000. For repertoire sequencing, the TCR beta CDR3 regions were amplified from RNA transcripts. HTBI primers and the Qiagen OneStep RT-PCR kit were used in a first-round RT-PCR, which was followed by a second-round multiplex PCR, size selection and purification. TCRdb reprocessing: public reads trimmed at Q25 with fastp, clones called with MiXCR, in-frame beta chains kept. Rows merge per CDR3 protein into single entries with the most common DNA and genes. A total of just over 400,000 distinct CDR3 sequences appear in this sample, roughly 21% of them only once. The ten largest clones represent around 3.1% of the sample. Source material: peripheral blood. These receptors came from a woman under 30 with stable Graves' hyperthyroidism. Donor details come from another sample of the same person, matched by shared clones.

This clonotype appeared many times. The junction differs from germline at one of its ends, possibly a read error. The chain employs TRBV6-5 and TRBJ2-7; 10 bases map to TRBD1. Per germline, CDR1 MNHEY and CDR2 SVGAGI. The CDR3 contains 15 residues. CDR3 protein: CASRYWTGGRDEQYF. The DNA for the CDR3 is TGTGCCAGCAGATACTGGACAGGGGGAAGGGACGAGCAGTACTTC.

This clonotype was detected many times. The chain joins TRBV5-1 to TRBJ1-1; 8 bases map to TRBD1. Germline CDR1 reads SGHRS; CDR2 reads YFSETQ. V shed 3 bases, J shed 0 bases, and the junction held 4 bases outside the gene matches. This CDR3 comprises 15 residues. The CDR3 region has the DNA TGCGCCAGCAGCTACAACAGGGGGGTGAACACTGAAGCTTTCTTT. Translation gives CASSYNRGVNTEAFF.

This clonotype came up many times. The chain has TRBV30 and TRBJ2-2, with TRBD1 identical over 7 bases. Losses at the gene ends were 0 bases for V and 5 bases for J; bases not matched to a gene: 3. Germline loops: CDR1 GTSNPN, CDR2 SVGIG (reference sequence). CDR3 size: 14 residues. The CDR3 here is CAWSVGQRTGELFF. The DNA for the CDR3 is TGTGCCTGGAGTGTGGGACAGAGGACCGGGGAGCTGTTTTTT.